This TCR beta chain came from a study of hypomethylating agent response in myelodysplastic syndrome. Study summary: Complete response or hematologic improvement counted as response; others were non-responders. Study-level points and caveats: Novel MDS antigen recognition by shared GLIPH2 clusters is possible but unvalidated.

Authors' methods: Previously reported viral-epitope specificity per VDJdb covered 1.5% to 2% of over 150,000 unique clonotypes. Clones were read by immunoSEQ multiplex PCR, and TCRdb kept only the in-frame ones, dropping some. The V and J calls and clone size come from that table; D and trimming were worked out from the DNA. This table has some 5,900 clones, 75% to 90% appearing once. This clone was found once. Its antigen is not known. J was trimmed by 10 bases and V by 5 bases; bases with no gene match: 14. The CDR3 is 15 amino acids. The germline V gene has CDR1 SEHNR and CDR2 FQNEAQ (reference sequence).

The rearrangement joins TRBV7-9 to TRBJ1-3, with 7 bases that match TRBD1. The sample here was bone marrow, taken before or after starting hypomethylating agent treatment for myelodysplastic syndrome (not recorded which). The clonotype comes from a human donor with myelodysplastic syndrome. CDR3 nucleotides: TGTGCCAGCAGCCTCACCAGCCCCCGACAGGGAACCATATATTTT. As protein: CASSLTSPRQGTIYF.